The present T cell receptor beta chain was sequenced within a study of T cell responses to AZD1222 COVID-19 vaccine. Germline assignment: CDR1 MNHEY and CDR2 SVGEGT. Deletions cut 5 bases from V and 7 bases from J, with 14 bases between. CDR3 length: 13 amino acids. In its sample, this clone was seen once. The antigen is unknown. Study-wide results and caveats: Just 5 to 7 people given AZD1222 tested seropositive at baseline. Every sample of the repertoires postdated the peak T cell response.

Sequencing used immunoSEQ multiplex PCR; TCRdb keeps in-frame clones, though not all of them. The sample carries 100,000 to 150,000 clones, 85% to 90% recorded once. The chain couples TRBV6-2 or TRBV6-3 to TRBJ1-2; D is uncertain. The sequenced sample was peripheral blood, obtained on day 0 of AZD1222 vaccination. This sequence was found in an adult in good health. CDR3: CASSQRVGRGYTF. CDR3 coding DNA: TGTGCCAGCAGTCAAAGGGTCGGTCGTGGCTACACCTTC.